These 4 T cell receptor beta chains were sequenced from one sample in a study of cytomegalovirus exposure and HLA in healthy donors. The PCR made use of 60 Vbeta and 13 Jbeta primers. Sequenced by immunoSEQ multiplex PCR; TCRdb stores in-frame clones only, minus some. The sample shows some 120,000 clones, nearly 80% of them seen only once. Sequenced sample: PBMCs. Receptors were obtained from a woman between 35 and 50 years old in good health and CMV-seronegative.

The chain has TRBV6-1 and TRBJ2-2; the match to TRBD2 covers 14 bases. V dropped 4 bases and J dropped 4; count of bases not matched to a gene: 5. Germline V lookup: CDR1 MNHNS, CDR2 SASEGT. This CDR3 has 17 amino acids. The CDR3 protein is CASSGTSGRNPTGELFF. DNA of the CDR3: TGTGCCAGCAGTGGGACTAGCGGGAGGAACCCCACCGGGGAGCTGTTTTTT.

This clone has just one count. The chain recombines TRBV5-4 with TRBJ2-5; 11 nucleotides agree with TRBD2. The CDR3 loop spans 16 amino acids. V shed 4 bases, J shed 11 bases, and the junction held 16 bases outside the gene matches. Germline V gene data show CDR1 as SGHNT and CDR2 as YYREEE (reference sequence). The DNA for the CDR3 is TGTGCCAGCAGCCCCGGGACTAGCGGAGGAGAAAGGGAGCAGTACTTC. Its translation: CASSPGTSGGEREQYF.

This clone was recorded once. The J gene is TRBJ1-1, the V gene TRBV10-1, with TRBD1 as a possible D gene (6 bases). The CDR3 is 12 amino acids. Germline V gives CDR1 WNHNN, CDR2 SYGVQD (reference sequence). Trimming took 10 bases from V and 11 from J, leaving 20 bases between them. The chain's CDR3 is CAIPRPTGLAFF. DNA for the CDR3: TGCGCCATCCCCCGCCCGACAGGCCTGGCTTTCTTT.

This clone showed up just a few times. The rearrangement uses TRBV6-1 and TRBJ1-2; tentatively, D is TRBD1 (5 bases). Germline CDR1 MNHNS, CDR2 SASEGT. The CDR3 spans 16 residues. The V and J ends lost 4 bases and 0 bases respectively, with 15 bases between them. This CDR3 reads CASSVFPGGTNYGYTF. CDR3 nucleotides: TGTGCCAGCAGTGTATTCCCCGGGGGGACTAACTATGGCTACACCTTC.